The sequence of this TCR beta chain was determined in a study of ipilimumab plus nivolumab after autologous stem cell transplantation. Study details: Median doses per patient: about five ipilimumab, under 10 nivolumab. The myeloma group: high-risk transplant-naive, or relapse within 3 years after first autologous transplant.

Some clones are missing from TCRdb's copy, which holds only in-frame ones; the method was immunoSEQ multiplex PCR. In the table there are roughly 45,000 clones, roughly 88% of which are singletons. Through week 26, nivolumab 3 mg/kg IV was given weeks 1, 4, 7, 10, then biweekly. A remark on this clone: Its antigen is still unknown.

Study-wide findings and caveats: Per the authors, repertoire, Treg and microbiota data justify further study.

Trimming shortened V by 2 bases and J by 3 bases, and 11 bases separated the two germline ends. The CDR3 covers 15 residues. The germline gives CDR1 LNHDA, CDR2 SQIVND (reference sequence). The gene calls are TRBV19 and TRBJ1-5; maybe TRBD1 (5 bases). The clonotype comes from a male donor with multiple myeloma. The sample consisted of PBMCs, taken in a trial of ipilimumab plus nivolumab as post-transplant consolidation. As DNA, the CDR3 is TGTGCCAGTAGTATAAATGAGGGGTCCAATCAGCCCCAGCATTTT. This gives the protein CASSINEGSNQPQHF.